Detailed here is one T cell receptor (beta chain). The length of the CDR3 is 15 residues. Germline V lookup: CDR1 ENHRY, CDR2 SYGVKD. Trimming stripped 6 bases from V and 0 bases from J, with 11 bases between. This sample was included in a study of blood T cell repertoires in COVID-19. Produced via immunoSEQ multiplex PCR; TCRdb's table is partial and in-frame only. The data show 90,000 to 120,000 clones, approximately 91% seen once. The TCR was taken from a human donor in a cohort sampled during active COVID-19. The sample comprised peripheral blood. This chain connects TRBV10-3 to TRBJ2-2, with TRBD1 as a possible D gene (6 bases). Here the CDR3 reads CAISGQIANTGELFF. In nucleotides, the CDR3 is TGTGCCATCAGCGGACAGATCGCGAACACCGGGGAGCTGTTTTTT.